This T cell receptor (beta chain) appears in the sequencing data of a study of human T cells and chemical hapten exposure. Whole-study context: A patient group, mainly female, showed alopecia areata, totalis or universalis. Study outcomes and limitations: TCRs whose frequency exceeded 1 in 1000 remained the same following DPC sensitization.

The time point denotes: pre-sensitization, week 0. Treatment described: therapeutic diphenylcyclopropenone sensitization with weekly scalp DPC. V was cut by 6 bases and J by 2 bases, with 14 bases left in between. The CDR3 contains 14 residues. TCRdb analysed the RACE reads with MiXCR anew, one entry per CDR3 protein. The sample has over 300,000 distinct CDR3 sequences, roughly 5% seen once. This clonotype appeared a few times. The antigen remains undetermined. The clonotype originates from a woman in her fifties or sixties with alopecia areata. Some clones in this sample may be carry-over from other donors' samples. The chain carries TRBV12-3 or TRBV12-4 and TRBJ2-7; a weak D match, TRBD2 (5 bases). The specimen was whole blood, collected in connection with sensitization to the hapten diphenylcyclopropenone (DPC). The CDR3, as DNA: TGTGCCAGCAGGAAGTCGGGGTTCGCCTACGAGCAGTACTTC. Its translation: CASRKSGFAYEQYF.